The rows below give T cell receptor beta chains drawn from one sample of a study of T cells in Graves' hyperthyroidism and ophthalmopathy. One entry per CDR3 protein, called by TCRdb with MiXCR from the multiplex PCR reads. In the table there are over 650,000 distinct CDR3 sequences, about 45% of which are singletons. The source material was peripheral blood or thyroid tissue (not recorded which). These receptor sequences come from an adult man with Graves' disease, either hyperthyroidism or ophthalmopathy (not recorded which). Each CDR3 is given without its conserved first and last residue.

V | CDR3
TRBV7-2 | ASSESAGSYYGYT
TRBV6-1 | ASSEQRGNTEAF
TRBV2 | ASNTGGPYEQY
TRBV20-1 | SASPGTVAQPQH
TRBV29-1 | SVETGTGPGELF
TRBV7-8 | ASSSVRAEQY
TRBV24-1 | ATSAPNQPQH
TRBV20-1 | SARDDGPLGGYT
TRBV2 | ASSDDAGLKKTQY
TRBV7-8 | ASSFNNSPLH
TRBV11-3 | ASSLDEDRSSEKLF
TRBV29-1 | SVRQTGGSNQPQH
TRBV6-6 | ASSYSTNYEQY
TRBV29-1 | SAEGQGENTIY
TRBV9 | ASSHVTTALNTEAF